These 15 T cell receptor beta chains came from one sample sequenced in a study of T cell responses to AZD1222 COVID-19 vaccine. Clones were sequenced by immunoSEQ multiplex PCR, and TCRdb holds only the in-frame ones, with some missing. Of approximately 100,000 clones listed, around nine tenths are singletons. The sequencing here drew on peripheral blood, taken on day 0 of AZD1222 vaccination. All receptors come from an adult in good health.

The chain recombines TRBV28 with TRBJ1-1, with unresolved D. V shed 3 bases and J shed 3 bases, with 2 bases lying between them. The V gene's germline CDR1 is MDHEN and CDR2 SYDVKM. This CDR3 spans 11 amino acids. This CDR3 is CASSFHTEAFF. The DNA for the CDR3 is TGTGCCAGCAGTTTCCACACTGAAGCTTTCTTT.

V usage is TRBV21-1 and J usage is TRBJ1-1. TRBV21-1 is annotated as a pseudogene. The CDR3 extends over 15 amino acids. This chain's CDR3 is CASSKVGVPGSEAFF. The CDR3 nucleotides read TGTGCCAGCAGCAAAGTGGGGGTCCCTGGGTCTGAAGCTTTCTTT.

This CDR3 reads CASGRLSQPQHF. CDR3 bases: TGTGCCAGTGGACGTCTTTCCCAGCCCCAGCATTTT. This chain connects TRBV19 to TRBJ1-5; D not resolved. V lost 8 bases, J lost 7 bases, and 12 bases lay in between. The CDR3 has 12 residues. Germline CDR1 and CDR2: LNHDA and SQIVND (reference sequence).

The J gene is TRBJ2-1, the V gene TRBV7-7; 9 positions match TRBD2. Per germline, CDR1 SSHAT and CDR2 FNYEAQ (reference sequence). The CDR3 sequence is 16 residues long. V dropped 5 bases and J dropped 7; count of bases not matched to a gene: 12. The DNA for the CDR3 is TGTGCCAGCAGCCCAGGGTCGGTAGCGGGGGTAAATGAGCAGTTCTTC. Translated, it gives CASSPGSVAGVNEQFF.

This clone was observed a handful of times. The chain couples TRBV18 to TRBJ2-2; D unresolved. CDR3 length: 16 amino acids. Per germline, CDR1 KGHSH and CDR2 LQKENI. The germline V and J ends were trimmed by 3 bases and 0 bases, with 11 bases remaining between them. Here the CDR3 reads CASSPYLTSNTGELFF. In DNA form, the CDR3 reads TGTGCCAGCTCACCGTATTTGACTTCGAACACCGGGGAGCTGTTTTTT. The variable domain in full, with the rest retrieved from reference TRBV18 and TRBJ2-2, is NAGVMQNPRHLVRRRGQEARLRCSPMKGHSHVYWYRQLPEEGLKFMVYLQKENIIDESGMPKERFSAEFPKEGPSILRIQQVVRGDSAAYFCASSPYLTSNTGELFFGEGSRLTVL.

This clone was seen more than once but under ten times. The rearrangement uses TRBV7-9 and TRBJ1-1; TRBD1 matches at 9 bases. V shed 6 bases, J shed 3 bases, and the junction held 5 bases outside the gene matches. CDR1 and CDR2 (germline): SEHNR, FQNEAQ (reference sequence). This CDR3 has 14 amino acids. CDR3 loop: CASRRRQGDTEAFF. CDR3 nucleotides: TGTGCCAGCAGGAGGAGACAGGGGGACACTGAAGCTTTCTTT.

V usage is TRBV19 and J usage is TRBJ1-5; 11 bases agree with TRBD1. Trimming took 8 bases from V and 5 from J; bases not matched to a gene: 5. Germline loops: CDR1 LNHDA, CDR2 SQIVND (reference sequence). The CDR3 has 14 amino acids. The CDR3, as DNA: TGTGCCAGTCGGACAGGGGGCATCGATCAGCCCCAGCATTTT. This encodes CASRTGGIDQPQHF.

The rearrangement links TRBV29-1 to TRBJ1-1; tentatively, D is TRBD1 (6 bases). Germline-derived CDR1 and CDR2 are SQVTM and ANQGSEA. Trimming stripped 4 bases from V and 4 bases from J, with 10 bases between. The CDR3 spans 12 residues. In DNA form, the CDR3 reads TGCAGCGTTGGGTTAGGGGGCACTGAAGCTTTCTTT. It codes for CSVGLGGTEAFF. Variable domain in full (rest from reference TRBV29-1 and TRBJ1-1): SAVISQKPSRDICQRGTSLTIQCQVDSQVTMMFWYRQQPGQSLTLIATANQGSEATYESGFVIDKFPISRPNLTFSTLTVSNMSPEDSSIYLCSVGLGGTEAFFGQGTRLTVV.

J is TRBJ2-1 and V is TRBV5-1; D unclear. From germline, CDR1 is SGHRS and CDR2 YFSETQ. V was clipped by 3 bases and J by 1 base, with 8 bases between them. The CDR3 spans 14 residues. The CDR3 DNA reads TGCGCCAGCAGCTGGACCCATTCCTACAATGAGCAGTTCTTC. It specifies CASSWTHSYNEQFF.

This clone was observed once. The gene calls are TRBV12-5 and TRBJ2-3; 10 bases agree with TRBD2. Germline CDR1 is LGHNT and CDR2 is FRNRAP. The CDR3 runs 16 residues. The junction had 4 bases not matched to a gene; V was cut back by 0 bases and J by 4 bases. CDR3 bases: TGTGCTAGTGGTTTGGTAGCGGGGGGGCCCTCAGATACGCAGTATTTT. This translates into CASGLVAGGPSDTQYF.

This clone has only one observation. This chain uses TRBV19 with TRBJ1-5, with unresolved D. The CDR3 totals 16 residues. Trimming cost V 5 bases and J 4 bases, with 18 bases left between them. Per the germline V gene, CDR1 is LNHDA and CDR2 is SQIVND (reference sequence). As DNA, the CDR3 is TGTGCCAGTAGTTTGGATCGCGGCCTAGGAAATCAGCCCCAGCATTTT. Translating gives CASSLDRGLGNQPQHF.

Written as DNA, the CDR3 is TGTGCCAGCAGCCGGGACAGCGCTGGGCAGCCCCAGCATTTT. Its translation is CASSRDSAGQPQHF. The chain links TRBV7-2 to TRBJ1-5, with 7 bases fitting TRBD1. V dropped 5 bases and J dropped 7; count of bases not matched to a gene: 8. CDR1 is SGHTA and CDR2 is FQGNSA in the germline V gene. The length of the CDR3 is 14 residues.

This chain links TRBV28 with TRBJ2-3; 8 bases match TRBD2. V was pared by 2 bases and J by 5 bases, with 21 bases of the junction left unmatched. Germline CDR1 is MDHEN and CDR2 is SYDVKM. The length of the CDR3 is 20 residues. The CDR3 bases are TGTGCCAGCAGTTTAGGCGTGCGGCGGGGGGCCAGGTTTTTCATAGATACGCAGTATTTT. Residues: CASSLGVRRGARFFIDTQYF. Full variable domain (rest looked up from reference TRBV28 and TRBJ2-3): DVKVTQSSRYLVKRTGEKVFLECVQDMDHENMFWYRQDPGLGLRLIYFSYDVKMKEKGDIPEGYSVSREKKERFSLILESASTNQTSMYLCASSLGVRRGARFFIDTQYFGPGTRLTVL.

The chain is built from TRBV4-1 and TRBJ2-2; D remains unclear. This CDR3 is built from 16 residues. Looked up from germline, CDR1 is MGHRA and CDR2 is YSYEKL. Trimming shortened V by 1 base and J by 6 bases, and 15 bases separated the two germline ends. CDR3 residues: CASSQVRLVLAGELFF. In DNA, the CDR3 is TGCGCCAGCAGCCAAGTGAGGCTAGTCCTAGCCGGGGAGCTGTTTTTT.

The CDR3 protein is CASSKGTVVQPQHF. DNA for the CDR3: TGTGCCAGCAGCAAAGGGACCGTGGTTCAGCCCCAGCATTTT. The rearrangement uses TRBV7-2 and TRBJ1-5; a weak D match, TRBD1 (5 bases). Trimming removed 5 bases at V and 6 bases at J, with 14 bases between. The CDR3 is 14 residues long. CDR1 SGHTA and CDR2 FQGNSA come from the germline V gene.